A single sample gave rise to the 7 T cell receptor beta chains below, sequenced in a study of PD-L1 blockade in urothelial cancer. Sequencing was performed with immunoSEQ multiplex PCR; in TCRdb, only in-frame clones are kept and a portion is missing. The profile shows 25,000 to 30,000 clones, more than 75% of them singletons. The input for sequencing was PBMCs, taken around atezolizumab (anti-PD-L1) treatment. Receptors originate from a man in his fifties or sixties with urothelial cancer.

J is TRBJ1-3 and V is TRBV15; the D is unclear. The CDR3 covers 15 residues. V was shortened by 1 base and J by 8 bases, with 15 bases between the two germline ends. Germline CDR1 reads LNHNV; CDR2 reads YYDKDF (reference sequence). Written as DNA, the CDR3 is TGTGCCACCAGCAGAGGGGGTTCCGGGGTCGACACCATATATTTT. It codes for CATSRGGSGVDTIYF. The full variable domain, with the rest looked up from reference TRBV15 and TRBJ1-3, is DAMVIQNPRYQVTQFGKPVTLSCSQTLNHNVMYWYQQKSSQAPKLLFHYYDKDFNNEADTPDNFQSRRPNTSFCFLDIRSPGLGDTAMYLCATSRGGSGVDTIYFGEGSWLTVV.

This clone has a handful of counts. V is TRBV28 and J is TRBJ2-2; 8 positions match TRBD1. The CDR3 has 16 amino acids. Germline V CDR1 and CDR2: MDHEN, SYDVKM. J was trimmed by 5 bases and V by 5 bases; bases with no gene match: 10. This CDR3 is CASSPDRGVGTGELFF. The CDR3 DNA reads TGTGCCAGCAGTCCCGACAGGGGAGTAGGGACCGGGGAGCTGTTTTTT.

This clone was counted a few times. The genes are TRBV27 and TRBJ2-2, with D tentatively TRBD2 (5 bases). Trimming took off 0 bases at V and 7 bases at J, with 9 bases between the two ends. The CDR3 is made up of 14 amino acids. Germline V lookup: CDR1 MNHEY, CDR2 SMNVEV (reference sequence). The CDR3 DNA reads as TGTGCCAGCAGTTTATCTCCGGGGAACGGGGAGCTGTTTTTT. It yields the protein CASSLSPGNGELFF.

As DNA, the CDR3 is TGTGCCAGCAGCTTCGGGTGGAACACTGAAGCTTTCTTT. Protein sequence: CASSFGWNTEAFF. The chain has TRBV5-8 and TRBJ1-1, with D hard to call. This CDR3 region has 13 residues. The ends were cut back, 2 bases at V and 1 base at J, with 6 bases in the middle. Germline V gene sequence: CDR1 SGHTS, CDR2 YDEGEE.

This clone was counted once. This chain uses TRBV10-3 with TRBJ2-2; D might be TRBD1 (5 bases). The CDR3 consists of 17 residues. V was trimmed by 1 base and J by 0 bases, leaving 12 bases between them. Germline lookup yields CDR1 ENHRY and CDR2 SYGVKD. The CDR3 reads CAISELKQGPNTGELFF. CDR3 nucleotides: TGTGCCATCAGTGAGTTAAAGCAGGGTCCGAACACCGGGGAGCTGTTTTTT.

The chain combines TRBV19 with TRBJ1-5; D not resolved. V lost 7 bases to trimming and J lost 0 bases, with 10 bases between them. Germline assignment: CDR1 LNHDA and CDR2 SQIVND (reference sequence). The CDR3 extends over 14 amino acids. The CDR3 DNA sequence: TGTGCCAGTAATCCGGGATCTAGCAATCAGCCCCAGCATTTT. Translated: CASNPGSSNQPQHF. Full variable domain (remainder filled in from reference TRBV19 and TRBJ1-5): DGGITQSPKYLFRKEGQNVTLSCEQNLNHDAMYWYRQDPGQGLRLIYYSQIVNDFQKGDIAEGYSVSREKKESFPLTVTSAQKNPTAFYLCASNPGSSNQPQHFGDGTRLSIL.

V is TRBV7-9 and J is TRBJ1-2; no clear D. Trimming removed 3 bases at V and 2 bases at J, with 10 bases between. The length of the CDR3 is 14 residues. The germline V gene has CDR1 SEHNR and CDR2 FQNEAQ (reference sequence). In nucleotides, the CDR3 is TGTGCCAGCAGCTTGGGAGGTGCGAACTATGGCTACACCTTC. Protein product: CASSLGGANYGYTF. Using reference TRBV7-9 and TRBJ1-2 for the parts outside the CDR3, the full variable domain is DTGVSQNPRHKITKRGQNVTFRCDPISEHNRLYWYRQTLGQGPEFLTYFQNEAQLEKSRLLSDRFSAERPKGSFSTLEIQRTEQGDSAMYLCASSLGGANYGYTFGSGTRLTVV.